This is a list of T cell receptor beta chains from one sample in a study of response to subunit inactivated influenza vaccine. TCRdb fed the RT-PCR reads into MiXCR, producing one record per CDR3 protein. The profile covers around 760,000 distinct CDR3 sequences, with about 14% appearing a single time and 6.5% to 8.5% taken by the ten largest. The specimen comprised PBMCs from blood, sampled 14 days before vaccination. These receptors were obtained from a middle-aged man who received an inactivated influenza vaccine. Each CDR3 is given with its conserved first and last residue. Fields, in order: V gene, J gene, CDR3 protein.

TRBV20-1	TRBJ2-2	CSASLYTAGELFF
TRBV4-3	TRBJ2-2	CASSQGVVNTGELFF
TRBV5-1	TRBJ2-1	CASSLSGLAGGNNEQFF
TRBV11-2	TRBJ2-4	CASSLLSASNIILAKNIQYF
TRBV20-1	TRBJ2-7	CSAKTGGYEQYF
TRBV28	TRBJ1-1	CASSLLQYRGSLNTEAFF
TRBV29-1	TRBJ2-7	CSVELGGGRTYEQYF
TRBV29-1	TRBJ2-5	CSVETERQYF
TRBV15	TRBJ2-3	CATSPGSGAGDTQYF
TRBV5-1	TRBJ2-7	CASSGQGRASEQYF
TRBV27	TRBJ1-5	CASSYGFPGLNQPQHF
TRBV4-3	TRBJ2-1	CASSQDIGVASYNEQFF
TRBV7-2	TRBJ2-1	CASSLMSGQTYNEQFF